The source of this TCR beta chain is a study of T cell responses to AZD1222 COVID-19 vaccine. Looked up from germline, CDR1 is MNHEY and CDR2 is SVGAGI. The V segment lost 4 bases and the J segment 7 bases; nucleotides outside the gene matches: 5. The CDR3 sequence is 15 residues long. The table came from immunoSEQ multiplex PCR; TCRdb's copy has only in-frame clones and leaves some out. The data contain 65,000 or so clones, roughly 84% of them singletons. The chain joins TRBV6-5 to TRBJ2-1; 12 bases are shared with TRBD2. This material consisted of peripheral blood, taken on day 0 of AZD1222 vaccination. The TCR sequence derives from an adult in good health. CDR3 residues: CASSSSGGAVNEQFF. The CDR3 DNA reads TGTGCCAGCAGTTCTAGCGGGGGGGCGGTTAATGAGCAGTTCTTC.